The rows below give T cell receptor beta chains drawn from one sample of a study of early T cells in non-severe SARS-CoV-2 infection. TCRdb ran MiXCR on the 5' RACE reads and lists one entry per CDR3 protein. Among 66,000 or so distinct CDR3 sequences listed, under 14% were seen once. The sequencing input was whole blood. The receptors shown here come from an adult who was a healthcare worker with PCR-confirmed SARS-CoV-2 infection or an uninfected control (not recorded which). The CDR3 runs from the conserved cysteine through the conserved F or W. The D gene is left open where the match is weak. The size field is filled for only some rows; it gives once, few, many or a size class.

CDR3nt: TGTGCCAGCAGCTTCCGGACCCGCACAGATACGCAGTATTTT
CDR3aa: CASSFRTRTDTQYF
j_gene: TRBJ2-3
abundance: many
v_gene: TRBV5-6
d_gene: .

CDR3nt: TGTGCCAGCAGCCAATGGGGGGGGACCCAGTACTTC
CDR3aa: CASSQWGGTQYF
j_gene: TRBJ2-5
abundance: .
v_gene: TRBV14
d_gene: TRBD2

CDR3nt: TGTGCCAGCAGTAACCTGGGACAGGGCCGAAAACTGTTTTTT
CDR3aa: CASSNLGQGRKLFF
j_gene: TRBJ1-4
abundance: many
v_gene: TRBV2
d_gene: TRBD1

CDR3nt: TGCAGCGTTGAAGGTATGGCGGGGGGCTACAATGAGCAGTTCTTC
CDR3aa: CSVEGMAGGYNEQFF
j_gene: TRBJ2-1
abundance: many
v_gene: TRBV29-1
d_gene: TRBD2

CDR3nt: TGTGCCAGCACCAATAGACAGGGTACGTCCGGGGAGCTGTTTTTT
CDR3aa: CASTNRQGTSGELFF
j_gene: TRBJ2-2
abundance: many
v_gene: TRBV2
d_gene: TRBD1

CDR3nt: TGTGCCTGGGACCGGGACCCCTCCTACGAGCAGTACTTC
CDR3aa: CAWDRDPSYEQYF
j_gene: TRBJ2-7
abundance: .
v_gene: TRBV30
d_gene: .

CDR3nt: TGTGCCAGCAGTTTGTTTGATCCGGGTAGGGAGCAGTTCTTC
CDR3aa: CASSLFDPGREQFF
j_gene: TRBJ2-1
abundance: .
v_gene: TRBV12-3/TRBV12-4
d_gene: .

CDR3nt: TGTGCCAGCCGCCCAAGGGGGTACTATGGCTACACCTTC
CDR3aa: CASRPRGYYGYTF
j_gene: TRBJ1-2
abundance: many
v_gene: TRBV6-5
d_gene: .

CDR3nt: TGTGCCAGCAGCTTAGGAGCGGGATACGAGCAGTACTTC
CDR3aa: CASSLGAGYEQYF
j_gene: TRBJ2-7
abundance: few
v_gene: TRBV11-2
d_gene: TRBD2

CDR3nt: TGTGCCAGCACCCCACGGACAGATACGCAGTATTTT
CDR3aa: CASTPRTDTQYF
j_gene: TRBJ2-3
abundance: .
v_gene: TRBV12-3/TRBV12-4
d_gene: .

CDR3nt: TGCGCCAGCAGCTTGGCCATGGCGGGGGGCCAAGAGACCCAGTACTTC
CDR3aa: CASSLAMAGGQETQYF
j_gene: TRBJ2-5
abundance: many
v_gene: TRBV5-1
d_gene: TRBD2

CDR3nt: TGTGCCAGCAGTTTATGGCGGGGGGCGTCAGATACGCAGTATTTT
CDR3aa: CASSLWRGASDTQYF
j_gene: TRBJ2-3
abundance: once
v_gene: TRBV28
d_gene: TRBD2

CDR3nt: TGTGCCAGCAGTAAAGGGACAGCCTACGAGCAGTACTTC
CDR3aa: CASSKGTAYEQYF
j_gene: TRBJ2-7
abundance: many
v_gene: TRBV12-3/TRBV12-4
d_gene: TRBD1

CDR3nt: TGTGCCTGGAATCGGGGGGACTCCTATAATTCACCCCTCCACTTT
CDR3aa: CAWNRGDSYNSPLHF
j_gene: TRBJ1-6
abundance: many
v_gene: TRBV30
d_gene: .

CDR3nt: TGTGCCAGCAGTTTTACCGGGAAGGAGCAGTACTTC
CDR3aa: CASSFTGKEQYF
j_gene: TRBJ2-7
abundance: .
v_gene: TRBV12-3/TRBV12-4
d_gene: .

CDR3nt: TGTGCCAGCTCACCCACCCGTAACGAGCAGTACTTC
CDR3aa: CASSPTRNEQYF
j_gene: TRBJ2-7
abundance: many
v_gene: TRBV18
d_gene: .

CDR3nt: TGTGCCAGCAGCTCAACCGGAGAGACCCAGTACTTC
CDR3aa: CASSSTGETQYF
j_gene: TRBJ2-5
abundance: .
v_gene: TRBV7-9
d_gene: .

CDR3nt: TGCAGCTTCGTCCCGGGGAGCACTGAAGCTTTCTTT
CDR3aa: CSFVPGSTEAFF
j_gene: TRBJ1-1
abundance: .
v_gene: TRBV29-1
d_gene: .

CDR3nt: TGTGCCAGCAGTGACAGATGGAAGACTGAAGCTTTCTTT
CDR3aa: CASSDRWKTEAFF
j_gene: TRBJ1-1
abundance: .
v_gene: TRBV6-1
d_gene: .

CDR3nt: TGTGCCAGCAGTTACTCGAGAACCTCCGCCACTCTCTATGGCTACACCTTC
CDR3aa: CASSYSRTSATLYGYTF
j_gene: TRBJ1-2
abundance: many
v_gene: TRBV6-2/TRBV6-3
d_gene: .

CDR3nt: TGTGCCAGCAGCGTCTCTCGGGGAGGATCTAGGGAGACCCAGTACTTC
CDR3aa: CASSVSRGGSRETQYF
j_gene: TRBJ2-5
abundance: .
v_gene: TRBV7-6
d_gene: .

CDR3nt: TGTGCCAGCACCACAATAGGGACTAGATCCTACGAGCAGTACTTC
CDR3aa: CASTTIGTRSYEQYF
j_gene: TRBJ2-7
abundance: many
v_gene: TRBV11-2
d_gene: TRBD2

CDR3nt: TGTGCCAGCAGCCTTACAGGGGGGACTTCATATGGCTACACCTTC
CDR3aa: CASSLTGGTSYGYTF
j_gene: TRBJ1-2
abundance: few
v_gene: TRBV5-4
d_gene: TRBD1

CDR3nt: TGTGCCAGCAGTTACCCTGAGGCGAGGGATGGCTACACCTTC
CDR3aa: CASSYPEARDGYTF
j_gene: TRBJ1-2
abundance: many
v_gene: TRBV6-8
d_gene: .

CDR3nt: TGTGCCACCAGCAGAGATTCGGACAGTAACTATGGCTACACCTTC
CDR3aa: CATSRDSDSNYGYTF
j_gene: TRBJ1-2
abundance: many
v_gene: TRBV15
d_gene: .

CDR3nt: TGTGCCAGCAGCCCGTCGACAGATAATTCACCCCTCCACTTT
CDR3aa: CASSPSTDNSPLHF
j_gene: TRBJ1-6
abundance: .
v_gene: TRBV3-1
d_gene: .

CDR3nt: TGCAGCTTCCGGGACGGTAACACTGAAGCTTTCTTT
CDR3aa: CSFRDGNTEAFF
j_gene: TRBJ1-1
abundance: .
v_gene: TRBV29-1
d_gene: .

CDR3nt: TGTGCCAGCAGCGCCACCCTAGCGGGGGGGTTTTCTGAGCAGTTCTTC
CDR3aa: CASSATLAGGFSEQFF
j_gene: TRBJ2-1
abundance: many
v_gene: TRBV9
d_gene: TRBD2

CDR3nt: TGTGCCAGCAGCTCCGGACTAGCGGGGATCACAGATACGCAGTATTTT
CDR3aa: CASSSGLAGITDTQYF
j_gene: TRBJ2-3
abundance: .
v_gene: TRBV7-3
d_gene: TRBD2

CDR3nt: TGCAGCGTACGTTGGAGAGGGAACACTGAAGCTTTCTTT
CDR3aa: CSVRWRGNTEAFF
j_gene: TRBJ1-1
abundance: .
v_gene: TRBV29-1
d_gene: .

CDR3nt: TGTGCCAGCAGCCCAACCGGGAGGAATGGCTACACCTTC
CDR3aa: CASSPTGRNGYTF
j_gene: TRBJ1-2
abundance: many
v_gene: TRBV6-5
d_gene: .

CDR3nt: TGTGCCAGCAGCTTAGGGACCCCCCGGGAAAAACTGTTTTTT
CDR3aa: CASSLGTPREKLFF
j_gene: TRBJ1-4
abundance: few
v_gene: TRBV7-9
d_gene: .

CDR3nt: TGTGCCAGCAGTTTGGGCCCTGCGAGGAAGGCGCAGTATTTT
CDR3aa: CASSLGPARKAQYF
j_gene: TRBJ2-3
abundance: .
v_gene: TRBV28
d_gene: .

CDR3nt: TGTGCCAGCAGCGGGACTAGCGGGGGTATTGAGCAGTTCTTC
CDR3aa: CASSGTSGGIEQFF
j_gene: TRBJ2-1
abundance: many
v_gene: TRBV11-2
d_gene: TRBD2

CDR3nt: TGTGCCAGCAGTGACTCGAGGCGGGGGGGCCACAATGAGCAGTTCTTC
CDR3aa: CASSDSRRGGHNEQFF
j_gene: TRBJ2-1
abundance: many
v_gene: TRBV6-4
d_gene: TRBD2

CDR3nt: TGCGCCAGCAGCGAAGCTAAGCCGCTGGGGCGGGAGACCCAGTACTTC
CDR3aa: CASSEAKPLGRETQYF
j_gene: TRBJ2-5
abundance: many
v_gene: TRBV4-1
d_gene: .

CDR3nt: TGTGCCAGCAGCTCCTTGATATCAGGGTTCTCGCCCTCCTACGAGCAGTACTTC
CDR3aa: CASSSLISGFSPSYEQYF
j_gene: TRBJ2-7
abundance: many
v_gene: TRBV11-2
d_gene: .

CDR3nt: TGTGCCAGCAGTTCTCGCACAGATACGCAGTATTTT
CDR3aa: CASSSRTDTQYF
j_gene: TRBJ2-3
abundance: many
v_gene: TRBV12-3/TRBV12-4
d_gene: .

CDR3nt: TGCAGCGTTGAGGCTCCTAACTATGGCTACACCTTC
CDR3aa: CSVEAPNYGYTF
j_gene: TRBJ1-2
abundance: many
v_gene: TRBV29-1
d_gene: .

CDR3nt: TGCGCCAGCAGCCCAACTCAGGGCCTGGGGGAGCAGTACTTC
CDR3aa: CASSPTQGLGEQYF
j_gene: TRBJ2-7
abundance: many
v_gene: TRBV5-1
d_gene: .

CDR3nt: TGTGCCTGGGACGACTTGGACAATGAGCAGTTCTTC
CDR3aa: CAWDDLDNEQFF
j_gene: TRBJ2-1
abundance: many
v_gene: TRBV30
d_gene: .